This T cell receptor beta chain was captured by sequencing in a study of blood T cell repertoires in COVID-19. Study background: Both acute and convalescent COVID-19 samples were obtained from the United States, Italy and Spain. PBMCs, B-cell-depleted T cells, or T cells were the source of the cDNA or gDNA that made up the material.

The germline V gene encodes CDR1 SGHRS and CDR2 YFSETQ. V shed 0 bases, J shed 9 bases, and the junction held 7 bases outside the gene matches. This CDR3 is 15 amino acids long. Methods used by the authors: Nucleated cell counts were estimated from reference gene primer amplification. TCRdb's copy holds only in-frame clones and misses some; the assay was immunoSEQ multiplex PCR. V and J calls and clone size come straight from that table; D and trimming were deduced from the DNA. This sample carries approximately 130,000 clones, roughly 80% of them seen once, and the ten largest clones take just under 25%.

The source of this sequence is a human donor in a cohort sampled during active COVID-19. Material for sequencing was peripheral blood. The V call is TRBV5-1, the J call TRBJ2-1; 9 bases align to TRBD2. CDR3 in DNA: TGCGCCAGCAGCTTGGGGATTAGCGGGAGCGGTGAGCAGTTCTTC. This sequence encodes CASSLGISGSGEQFF.